The rows below give T cell receptor beta chains drawn from one sample of a study of STAT5B mutations in CD4+ large granular lymphocyte leukemia. Here immunoSEQ multiplex PCR was the method, and the copy in TCRdb shows in-frame clones only, minus some. The sample has approximately 32,000 clones; 72% are singletons. Sequencing used CD4+ T cells from blood buffy coats. These receptors all stem from a human donor in good health. Each CDR3 is given with its conserved first and last residue. Fields, in order: V gene, clone size, J gene, D gene, CDR3 DNA, CDR3 protein. The D gene is left open where the match is weak. The size field is filled for only some rows; it gives once, few, many or a size class.

v_gene: TRBV30
abundance: NA
j_gene: TRBJ2-7
d_gene: NA
CDR3nt: TGTGCCTGGAGTGTATTAACAGGTTTAGGGCAGTACTTC
CDR3aa: CAWSVLTGLGQYF

v_gene: TRBV19
abundance: NA
j_gene: TRBJ2-3
d_gene: TRBD2
CDR3nt: TGTGCCAGTAGTGCGCCCTTGACTAGCGGGGGGGCAAGGAGGCTGTATTTT
CDR3aa: CASSAPLTSGGARRLYF

v_gene: TRBV9
abundance: NA
j_gene: TRBJ1-1
d_gene: NA
CDR3nt: TGTGCCAGCAGCGTTTTGACGGGAGACACTGAAGCTTTCTTT
CDR3aa: CASSVLTGDTEAFF

v_gene: TRBV9
abundance: NA
j_gene: TRBJ2-7
d_gene: TRBD1
CDR3nt: TGTGCCAGCAGCGGGTCGGGACAGCCCTACGAGCAGTACTTC
CDR3aa: CASSGSGQPYEQYF

v_gene: TRBV30
abundance: NA
j_gene: TRBJ2-3
d_gene: NA
CDR3nt: TGTGCCTGGAGTGTAGGGTCGAGGCGGAGCACAGATACGCAGTATTTT
CDR3aa: CAWSVGSRRSTDTQYF

v_gene: TRBV6-6
abundance: NA
j_gene: TRBJ2-3
d_gene: NA
CDR3nt: TGTGCCAGCAGTACAGGGACGCGGGGGAGAACGCAGTATTTT
CDR3aa: CASSTGTRGRTQYF

v_gene: TRBV6-6
abundance: NA
j_gene: TRBJ2-5
d_gene: NA
CDR3nt: TGTGCCAGCAGTCGCCTCCCGGGGGTACGAGAGACCCAGTACTTC
CDR3aa: CASSRLPGVRETQYF

v_gene: TRBV11-2
abundance: few
j_gene: TRBJ1-2
d_gene: NA
CDR3nt: TGTGCCAGCTGGGGCCTCCGAGGCGGCTACACCTTC
CDR3aa: CASWGLRGGYTF

v_gene: TRBV10-1
abundance: NA
j_gene: TRBJ2-1
d_gene: TRBD2
CDR3nt: TGCGCCAGCAGTGAGTCTACTAGCGGGCATAGGAATGAGCAGTTCTTC
CDR3aa: CASSESTSGHRNEQFF

v_gene: TRBV7-2
abundance: once
j_gene: TRBJ1-3
d_gene: NA
CDR3nt: TGTGCCAGCAGCTCCGAAGTGGGAAACACCATATATTTT
CDR3aa: CASSSEVGNTIYF

v_gene: TRBV4-3
abundance: NA
j_gene: TRBJ2-3
d_gene: NA
CDR3nt: TGCGCCAGCAGCCCCCAGAGGACAGATACGCAGTATTTT
CDR3aa: CASSPQRTDTQYF

v_gene: TRBV19
abundance: few
j_gene: TRBJ1-5
d_gene: NA
CDR3nt: TGTGCCAGTAGTATAGCTGGCGAACAGCCCCAGCATTTT
CDR3aa: CASSIAGEQPQHF

v_gene: TRBV5-1
abundance: once
j_gene: TRBJ2-7
d_gene: TRBD1
CDR3nt: TGCGCCAGCAGCTTAGCCCCGGGACAGGCCTACGAGCAGTACTTC
CDR3aa: CASSLAPGQAYEQYF

v_gene: TRBV10-3
abundance: NA
j_gene: TRBJ2-6
d_gene: NA
CDR3nt: TGTGCCATCAGTGAGTCAGGGGGTGGTGGGGCCAACGTCCTGACTTTC
CDR3aa: CAISESGGGGANVLTF

v_gene: TRBV4-2
abundance: NA
j_gene: TRBJ1-2
d_gene: NA
CDR3nt: TGTGCCAGCAGCCCCGAGGGGGGCAGCCGCTATGGCTACACCTTC
CDR3aa: CASSPEGGSRYGYTF

v_gene: TRBV10-2
abundance: NA
j_gene: TRBJ2-5
d_gene: NA
CDR3nt: TGCGCCAGCAGTGAGAGGGCACGAGAGACCCAGTACTTC
CDR3aa: CASSERARETQYF

v_gene: TRBV19
abundance: NA
j_gene: TRBJ1-4
d_gene: TRBD1
CDR3nt: TGTGCCAGTACCAGAGACAGGGAGGGTGAAAAACTGTTTTTT
CDR3aa: CASTRDREGEKLFF

v_gene: TRBV25-1
abundance: NA
j_gene: TRBJ2-5
d_gene: NA
CDR3nt: TGTGCCAGCACCCCCAGGGAACAATACGGGGAGACCCAGTACTTC
CDR3aa: CASTPREQYGETQYF

v_gene: TRBV9
abundance: NA
j_gene: TRBJ1-4
d_gene: NA
CDR3nt: TGTGCCAGCAGCGTAGGGGGGTATCCTAATGAAAAACTGTTTTTT
CDR3aa: CASSVGGYPNEKLFF

v_gene: TRBV14
abundance: NA
j_gene: TRBJ2-2
d_gene: NA
CDR3nt: TGTGCCAGCAGCCCTATTCAGGGCATGGACACCGGGGAGCTGTTTTTT
CDR3aa: CASSPIQGMDTGELFF

v_gene: TRBV28
abundance: NA
j_gene: TRBJ1-1
d_gene: NA
CDR3nt: TGTGCCACCCGTCAGGACACTGAAGCTTTCTTT
CDR3aa: CATRQDTEAFF

v_gene: TRBV7-2
abundance: NA
j_gene: TRBJ2-7
d_gene: NA
CDR3nt: TGTGCCAGCAGCTTAAATGGAATAGGCTACGAGCAGTACTTC
CDR3aa: CASSLNGIGYEQYF

v_gene: TRBV6-5
abundance: few
j_gene: TRBJ1-2
d_gene: NA
CDR3nt: TGTGCCAGCAGTTACTCGGGGCTCTACACCTTC
CDR3aa: CASSYSGLYTF

v_gene: TRBV7-2
abundance: NA
j_gene: TRBJ2-3
d_gene: NA
CDR3nt: TGTGCCAGCAGCTTAGTTTTCCCCCCCCTAGGCACAGATACGCAGTATTTT
CDR3aa: CASSLVFPPLGTDTQYF

v_gene: TRBV7-2
abundance: few
j_gene: TRBJ1-5
d_gene: NA
CDR3nt: TGTGCCAGCAGGCAAAGCAATCAGCCCCAGCATTTT
CDR3aa: CASRQSNQPQHF

v_gene: TRBV5-1
abundance: NA
j_gene: TRBJ2-2
d_gene: TRBD1
CDR3nt: TGCGCCAGCAGCTTGGGGGACAGAAACACCGGGGAGCTGTTTTTT
CDR3aa: CASSLGDRNTGELFF

v_gene: TRBV6-5
abundance: NA
j_gene: TRBJ1-1
d_gene: TRBD1
CDR3nt: TGTGCCAGCAGTTATTTGGGACAGCCGAACACTGAAGCTTTCTTT
CDR3aa: CASSYLGQPNTEAFF

v_gene: TRBV5-4
abundance: few
j_gene: TRBJ1-1
d_gene: NA
CDR3nt: TGTGCCAGCAGCTCTGTAGGCGGCACTGAAGCTTTCTTT
CDR3aa: CASSSVGGTEAFF

v_gene: TRBV7-6
abundance: few
j_gene: TRBJ2-7
d_gene: NA
CDR3nt: TGTGCCAGCAGCAGCAGGGAGGGGGGGGCCTACGAGCAGTACTTC
CDR3aa: CASSSREGGAYEQYF

v_gene: TRBV7-3
abundance: NA
j_gene: TRBJ1-6
d_gene: NA
CDR3nt: TGTGCCAGCAGCCTAAGCGGCGGTTCACCCCTCCACTTT
CDR3aa: CASSLSGGSPLHF

v_gene: TRBV4-1
abundance: few
j_gene: TRBJ1-5
d_gene: NA
CDR3nt: TGCGCCAGCAGCCAAGCCTCCACAGGGACTAATCAGCCCCAGCATTTT
CDR3aa: CASSQASTGTNQPQHF

v_gene: TRBV5-6
abundance: NA
j_gene: TRBJ2-5
d_gene: NA
CDR3nt: TGTGCCAGCAGCTTGAATACGGAGACCCAGTACTTC
CDR3aa: CASSLNTETQYF

v_gene: TRBV13
abundance: NA
j_gene: TRBJ2-4
d_gene: TRBD1
CDR3nt: TGTGCCAGCAGCTTATCAGGGGGCGGAGGCAAAAACATTCAGTACTTC
CDR3aa: CASSLSGGGGKNIQYF

v_gene: TRBV20-1
abundance: NA
j_gene: TRBJ2-7
d_gene: NA
CDR3nt: TGCAGTGCTAGAGAGATATACGAGCAGTACTTC
CDR3aa: CSAREIYEQYF

v_gene: TRBV7-9
abundance: NA
j_gene: TRBJ2-2
d_gene: NA
CDR3nt: TGTGCCAGCAGCTTAGGGGGGTCCAACACCGGGGAGCTGTTTTTT
CDR3aa: CASSLGGSNTGELFF

v_gene: TRBV6-5
abundance: NA
j_gene: TRBJ1-2
d_gene: NA
CDR3nt: TGTGCCAGCAGAAGCCAGGGCCGTTTTGGCTACACCTTC
CDR3aa: CASRSQGRFGYTF

v_gene: TRBV5-1
abundance: NA
j_gene: TRBJ1-4
d_gene: NA
CDR3nt: TGCGCCAGCAGCTCTGGGGGGGGACCGGGGTCTAATGAAAAACTGTTTTTT
CDR3aa: CASSSGGGPGSNEKLFF

v_gene: TRBV5-4
abundance: NA
j_gene: TRBJ1-6
d_gene: NA
CDR3nt: TGTGCCAGCAGCTCTGGACAGACCAGCTCCTATAATTCACCCCTCCACTTT
CDR3aa: CASSSGQTSSYNSPLHF

v_gene: TRBV7-2
abundance: NA
j_gene: TRBJ2-5
d_gene: TRBD2
CDR3nt: TGTGCCAGCAGCCCTCTAGCGGATACGGGGACCCAGTACTTC
CDR3aa: CASSPLADTGTQYF

v_gene: TRBV7-2
abundance: NA
j_gene: TRBJ2-7
d_gene: NA
CDR3nt: TGTGCCAGCAGAGGGACACCTAGCTCCTACGAGCAGTACTTC
CDR3aa: CASRGTPSSYEQYF

v_gene: TRBV19
abundance: NA
j_gene: TRBJ2-6
d_gene: NA
CDR3nt: TGTGCCAGTCTAAGGGGTCATCGTTCCGGGGCCAACGTCCTGACTTTC
CDR3aa: CASLRGHRSGANVLTF

v_gene: TRBV10-3
abundance: NA
j_gene: TRBJ1-6
d_gene: NA
CDR3nt: TGTGCCATCAGTGACCGCCGGGGAAGTATCAATTCACCCCTCCACTTT
CDR3aa: CAISDRRGSINSPLHF

v_gene: TRBV2
abundance: NA
j_gene: TRBJ2-1
d_gene: NA
CDR3nt: TGTGCCAGCAGTGAAAATTCGGGCCTTGGCAATGAGCAGTTCTTC
CDR3aa: CASSENSGLGNEQFF

v_gene: TRBV28
abundance: NA
j_gene: TRBJ2-7
d_gene: NA
CDR3nt: TGTGCCAGCAGTTTACCCCGGGCAATACCCCACGGGCAGTACTTC
CDR3aa: CASSLPRAIPHGQYF

v_gene: TRBV7-9
abundance: NA
j_gene: TRBJ2-7
d_gene: NA
CDR3nt: TGTGCCAGCAGCTTAGCTATTGGACCGGGTTCCTACGAGCAGTACTTC
CDR3aa: CASSLAIGPGSYEQYF

v_gene: TRBV13
abundance: NA
j_gene: TRBJ2-5
d_gene: TRBD2
CDR3nt: TGTGCCAGCAGCATACTAGCGGGGATAAAAAAAGAGACCCAGTACTTC
CDR3aa: CASSILAGIKKETQYF

v_gene: TRBV6-6
abundance: few
j_gene: TRBJ1-1
d_gene: NA
CDR3nt: TGTGCCAGCAGTTACCCAGGGGTTAGTGAAGCTTTCTTT
CDR3aa: CASSYPGVSEAFF

v_gene: TRBV19
abundance: NA
j_gene: TRBJ2-7
d_gene: TRBD1
CDR3nt: TGTGCCAGTAGTTTGGTTTATGGGACAGGGGCCTACGAGCAGTACTTC
CDR3aa: CASSLVYGTGAYEQYF

v_gene: TRBV5-6
abundance: NA
j_gene: TRBJ1-5
d_gene: NA
CDR3nt: TGTGCCAGCAGCCCCGGGGGTTTAACTCAGCCCCAGCATTTT
CDR3aa: CASSPGGLTQPQHF

v_gene: TRBV7-6
abundance: NA
j_gene: TRBJ2-2
d_gene: NA
CDR3nt: TGTGCCAGCAGCTCATCCGGGACTGGGGGTTCCGGGGAGCTGTTTTTT
CDR3aa: CASSSSGTGGSGELFF